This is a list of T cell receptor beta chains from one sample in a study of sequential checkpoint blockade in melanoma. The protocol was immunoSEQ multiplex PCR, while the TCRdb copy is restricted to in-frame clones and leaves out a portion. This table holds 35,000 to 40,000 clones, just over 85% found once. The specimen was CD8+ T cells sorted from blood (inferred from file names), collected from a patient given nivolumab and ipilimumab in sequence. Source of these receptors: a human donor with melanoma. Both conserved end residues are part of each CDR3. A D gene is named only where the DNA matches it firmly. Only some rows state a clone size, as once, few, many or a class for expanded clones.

CDR3 DNA: TGTGCCAGCAGTTCCGGGATCCACAATGAGCAGTTCTTC; CDR3 protein: CASSSGIHNEQFF; D gene: NA; clone size: NA; V gene: TRBV27; J gene: TRBJ2-1
CDR3 DNA: TGTGCCAGCAGTTTGCAGTCGTTGAACACTGAAGCTTTCTTT; CDR3 protein: CASSLQSLNTEAFF; D gene: NA; clone size: NA; V gene: TRBV6-6; J gene: TRBJ1-1
CDR3 DNA: TGCAGCGTTGAGGCGGACAGGGGCTCGGATACGCAGTATTTT; CDR3 protein: CSVEADRGSDTQYF; D gene: TRBD1; clone size: NA; V gene: TRBV29-1; J gene: TRBJ2-3
CDR3 DNA: TGTGCCAGCATCTGGACAGCTTGGCACGGGGAGCTGTTTTTT; CDR3 protein: CASIWTAWHGELFF; D gene: NA; clone size: once; V gene: TRBV7-9; J gene: TRBJ2-2
CDR3 DNA: TGTGCCAGCAGCGTAGCGGGAGGGCCCTACGAGCAGTACTTC; CDR3 protein: CASSVAGGPYEQYF; D gene: TRBD2; clone size: NA; V gene: TRBV9; J gene: TRBJ2-7
CDR3 DNA: TGTGCCAGCCCCTCGTCTAGGGGGGGTCGTCACGAGCAGTACTTC; CDR3 protein: CASPSSRGGRHEQYF; D gene: NA; clone size: NA; V gene: TRBV27; J gene: TRBJ2-7
CDR3 DNA: TGCGCCAGCAGCTTGGTCGGGGTGGTGGACGGCTACACCTTC; CDR3 protein: CASSLVGVVDGYTF; D gene: NA; clone size: NA; V gene: TRBV5-1; J gene: TRBJ1-2
CDR3 DNA: TGTGCCAGCAGCCCATGGGGGGGCCAGGACACTGAAGCTTTCTTT; CDR3 protein: CASSPWGGQDTEAFF; D gene: NA; clone size: medium-sized; V gene: TRBV7-9; J gene: TRBJ1-1
CDR3 DNA: TGTGCCAGCAGCGTAGGCGGCGGCTACAATCAGCCCCAGCATTTT; CDR3 protein: CASSVGGGYNQPQHF; D gene: NA; clone size: NA; V gene: TRBV9; J gene: TRBJ1-5
CDR3 DNA: TGTGCCAGCAGCTTGACAGGATCCCTTTACGAGCAGTACTTC; CDR3 protein: CASSLTGSLYEQYF; D gene: NA; clone size: NA; V gene: TRBV27; J gene: TRBJ2-7
CDR3 DNA: TGTGCCAGCAGGGGGGGTTTGAACACTGAAGCTTTCTTT; CDR3 protein: CASRGGLNTEAFF; D gene: NA; clone size: NA; V gene: TRBV7-8; J gene: TRBJ1-1
CDR3 DNA: TGTGCCAGCACCCTTCGGGATATGAGGGTCTATAGCAATCAGCCCCAGCATTTT; CDR3 protein: CASTLRDMRVYSNQPQHF; D gene: NA; clone size: NA; V gene: TRBV2; J gene: TRBJ1-5
CDR3 DNA: TGTGCCAGCAGCGGCCGCGGTGGCTACACCTTC; CDR3 protein: CASSGRGGYTF; D gene: NA; clone size: NA; V gene: TRBV27; J gene: TRBJ1-2
CDR3 DNA: TGTGCCAGCAGCTTCAGGGGATTGGGATCACCCCTCCACTTT; CDR3 protein: CASSFRGLGSPLHF; D gene: NA; clone size: NA; V gene: TRBV13; J gene: TRBJ1-6
CDR3 DNA: TGTGCCAGCAGCGCTCTCGGGGACAGAGCCTCTGGGGCCAACGTCCTGACTTTC; CDR3 protein: CASSALGDRASGANVLTF; D gene: NA; clone size: few; V gene: TRBV21-1; J gene: TRBJ2-6
CDR3 DNA: TGTGCCAGCAGAACCGGGACAGGGGCCTACGAGCAGTACTTC; CDR3 protein: CASRTGTGAYEQYF; D gene: TRBD1; clone size: once; V gene: TRBV28; J gene: TRBJ2-7